Shown below are 14 T cell receptor beta chains from a single sample sequenced in a study of T cells in Graves' hyperthyroidism and ophthalmopathy. What was amplified from RNA transcripts were TCR beta CDR3 regions. Carried out on the TCR CDR3, a first-round RT-PCR used the HTBI primer set. TCRdb passed the multiplex PCR reads through MiXCR, listing each CDR3 protein once. The sample lists a few hundred thousand distinct CDR3 sequences; approximately 14% were seen once. Sequences were obtained from blood. The receptors originated from a woman in her 30s with Graves' hyperthyroidism.

This chain uses TRBV20-1 with TRBJ2-3; 8 nucleotides agree with TRBD2. Trimming took 5 bases from V and 4 from J; bases not matched to a gene: 8. This CDR3 spans 14 amino acids. Germline V gives CDR1 DFQATT, CDR2 SNEGSKA (reference sequence). CDR3 nucleotide sequence: TGCAGTGCTCCTAGAGCGGGGGAGGCAGATACGCAGTATTTT. This translates into CSAPRAGEADTQYF.

This clonotype was seen many times. The chain carries TRBV12-3 or TRBV12-4 and TRBJ2-3, with 10 bases aligning to TRBD1. This CDR3 has 14 residues. V lost 5 bases and J lost 5; bases outside the gene matches: 4. The CDR3 nucleotides read TGTGCCAGCAGTGGATGGACAGGGGGAGATACGCAGTATTTT. As protein: CASSGWTGGDTQYF.

The chain is built from TRBV2 and TRBJ1-2; 7 positions match TRBD1. The germline V gene encodes CDR1 SNHLY and CDR2 FYNNEI. The V and J ends lost 5 bases and 5 bases, in that order; junction bases with no gene match: 11. CDR3 length: 15 amino acids. This CDR3 is CASSLFRDSRYGYTF. The CDR3 nucleotides are TGTGCCAGCAGTCTATTCCGGGACAGCCGATATGGCTACACCTTC.

This clonotype was observed many times. This rearrangement joins TRBV12-3 or TRBV12-4 to TRBJ2-7; the D gene is possibly TRBD2 (6 bases). Trimming removed 6 bases at V and 1 base at J, with 19 bases between. The CDR3 loop spans 16 amino acids. The CDR3 sequence is CASSSGLSTTSYEQYF. The CDR3 nucleotides are TGTGCCAGCAGCTCGGGACTCTCCACGACATCCTACGAGCAGTACTTC.

The chain has TRBV4-1 and TRBJ1-2; 8 bases agree with TRBD1. CDR1 and CDR2 (germline): MGHRA, YSYEKL. The CDR3 has 15 amino acids. Germline trimming cut 0 bases from V and 7 bases from J; bases unmatched to any gene: 7. CDR3 sequence: CASSQERGTGIGYTF. The CDR3 region has the DNA TGCGCCAGCAGCCAAGAAAGAGGGACAGGCATTGGCTACACCTTC.

Turning to this clonotype: This may arise from a read error, as a much more abundant clone is one base away. Because the CDR3 is missing its conserved closing phenylalanine or tryptophan, this is likely a read error. The J gene is TRBJ2-1, the V gene TRBV20-1; no clear D. The CDR3 covers 13 residues. V was cut by 6 bases and J by 5 bases, with 14 bases left in between. The germline V gene has CDR1 DFQATT and CDR2 SNEGSKA (reference sequence). The CDR3 loop is CSAPNLMNNEQFC. CDR3 DNA sequence: TGCAGTGCCCCTAACCTCATGAACAATGAGCAGTTCTGC.

The genes are TRBV10-3 and TRBJ2-2, with 7 bases fitting TRBD2. This CDR3 has 14 amino acids. The ends lost 5 bases at V and 3 bases at J; junction bases unmatched: 3. CDR1 and CDR2 from the germline V gene are ENHRY and SYGVKD. CDR3 residues: CAISFREDTGELFF. CDR3 in DNA: TGTGCCATCAGTTTTCGGGAGGACACCGGGGAGCTGTTTTTT.

This chain connects TRBV19 to TRBJ2-1; a possible D gene is TRBD2 (6 bases). Trimming pared 3 bases from V and 7 bases from J, leaving 16 bases between. Germline V gene data show CDR1 as LNHDA and CDR2 as SQIVND (reference sequence). The CDR3 has 15 amino acids. CDR3 nucleotides: TGTGCCAGTAGTATCACGCCGGGAGTAGGGAATGAGCAGTTCTTC. It codes for CASSITPGVGNEQFF.

The J gene is TRBJ1-5, the V gene TRBV5-6; TRBD1 matches at 10 bases. CDR3 size: 15 residues. J lost 5 bases, V lost 4 bases, and 6 bases had no gene match. Germline V lookup: CDR1 SGHDT, CDR2 YYEEEE. DNA of the CDR3: TGTGCCAGCAGCCTGGGACAGGGGCTATATCAGCCCCAGCATTTT. It specifies CASSLGQGLYQPQHF.

Many counts were recorded for this clonotype. The rearrangement uses TRBV30 and TRBJ2-7, with D maybe TRBD2 (6 bases). The CDR3 is made up of 13 amino acids. Trimming cost V 1 base and J 7 bases, with 14 bases left between them. The germline gives CDR1 GTSNPN, CDR2 SVGIG (reference sequence). CDR3 protein: CAWSGTHAGEQYF. CDR3 nucleotides: TGTGCCTGGAGTGGGACACATGCGGGGGAGCAGTACTTC.

At least ten counts were recorded for this clonotype. V gene TRBV12-3 or TRBV12-4 combines with J gene TRBJ1-3, with TRBD1 matching over 7 bases. This CDR3 spans 14 amino acids. Trimming at V came to 6 bases and at J to 3 bases, leaving 5 bases not matched to a gene. CDR3 sequence reads: CASRPGTDGNTIYF. CDR3 bases: TGTGCCAGCAGACCCGGGACAGATGGAAACACCATATATTTT.

This clonotype was seen many times. The chain joins TRBV11-2 to TRBJ1-1; tentative D call: TRBD1 (6 bases). Germline V lookup: CDR1 SGHAT, CDR2 FQNNGV. The CDR3 length is 14 residues. With 6 bases removed from V and 4 bases from J, the gap between germline ends came to 15 bases. The CDR3 bases are TGTGCCAGCAGTTCATACAGGGTTAGCACTGAAGCTTTCTTT. Translated: CASSSYRVSTEAFF.

The J gene is TRBJ1-6, the V gene TRBV28; weak D call: TRBD1 (5 bases). The germline CDR1 and CDR2 sequences are MDHEN and SYDVKM. Trimming left V 3 bases short and J 8 bases short, with 20 bases between. The CDR3 totals 17 residues. CDR3 protein: CASSLSGAGRRHSPLHF. The CDR3 region has the DNA TGTGCCAGCAGTTTGTCCGGGGCAGGGCGGCGACATTCACCCCTCCACTTT. The variable domain in full, with the rest retrieved from reference TRBV28 and TRBJ1-6, is DVKVTQSSRYLVKRTGEKVFLECVQDMDHENMFWYRQDPGLGLRLIYFSYDVKMKEKGDIPEGYSVSREKKERFSLILESASTNQTSMYLCASSLSGAGRRHSPLHFGNGTRLTVT.

This clonotype was recorded at least ten times. This chain links TRBV5-5 with TRBJ1-1; D remains unclear. Germline lookup yields CDR1 SGHKS and CDR2 YYEKEE (reference sequence). The CDR3 has 13 amino acids. V lost 3 bases and J lost 3, with 9 bases in between. The CDR3 spells CASSSRPDTEAFF. DNA for the CDR3: TGTGCCAGCAGCTCCCGCCCGGACACTGAAGCTTTCTTT.